The clone carrying this T cell receptor beta chain came up a few times. Its matching antigen is unknown. This entry belongs to a study of cytomegalovirus exposure and HLA in healthy donors. Turning to the study itself: Findings of an earlier analysis included over 95 million unique TCR beta sequences from around 180 million T cells. Study results and limitations: Indistinguishable V segments, including TRBV6-2 and TRBV6-3, were excluded. Available immune exposure information was restricted to CMV serostatus only.

It was with 60 Vbeta and 13 Jbeta primers that the PCR ran. Here immunoSEQ multiplex PCR was the method, and the copy in TCRdb shows in-frame clones only, minus some. The data show approximately 35,000 clones, 60% to 70% seen once. The ends lost 5 bases at V and 3 bases at J; junction bases unmatched: 4. The CDR3 loop spans 15 amino acids. The germline V gene has CDR1 MNHEY and CDR2 SMNVEV (reference sequence). V usage is TRBV27 and J usage is TRBJ1-5; 10 positions match TRBD1. This clonotype originated in a man in his forties in good health and CMV-seropositive. Sequences were obtained from PBMCs. The CDR3 nucleotides are TGTGCCAGCAGTCCGGGGACAGGGGCCAATCAGCCCCAGCATTTT. Encoded protein: CASSPGTGANQPQHF.